These 29 T cell receptor beta chains share one sample of origin, sequenced in a study of OX40 agonist ivuxolimab in advanced cancers. Clones were sequenced by immunoSEQ multiplex PCR, and TCRdb holds only the in-frame ones, with some missing. The data hold 70,000 to 95,000 clones, with approximately 81% observed a single time. This specimen consisted of CD4+ or CD8+ T cells sorted from blood, obtained in a trial of the OX40 agonist ivuxolimab. These TCRs come from an adult with an advanced solid tumor such as melanoma, head and neck, liver or kidney cancer.

This clone is a singleton in its sample. The rearrangement uses TRBV7-7 and TRBJ2-3; D may be TRBD2 (5 bases). Germline lookup yields CDR1 SSHAT and CDR2 FNYEAQ (reference sequence). V lost 4 bases and J lost 8, with 13 bases in between. This CDR3 spans 13 amino acids. CDR3 in amino acids: CASSSGVGGTQYF. DNA of the CDR3: TGTGCCAGCAGCTCCGGCGTAGGAGGTACGCAGTATTTT.

The J gene is TRBJ2-7, the V gene TRBV5-4; D call uncertain. Trimming pared 0 bases from V and 7 bases from J, leaving 14 bases between. In germline, CDR1 is SGHNT, CDR2 YYREEE (reference sequence). This CDR3 is 14 amino acids long. Here the CDR3 reads CASSLEQALREQYF. CDR3 in DNA: TGTGCCAGCAGCTTGGAGCAGGCGTTGAGGGAGCAGTACTTC.

The chain's CDR3 is CAISVGGGQLNTQYF. In DNA form, the CDR3 reads TGTGCCATCAGTGTTGGCGGGGGGCAACTTAATACGCAGTATTTT. The chain combines TRBV10-3 with TRBJ2-3; 8 nucleotides agree with TRBD2. V shed 4 bases, J shed 7 bases, and the junction held 10 bases outside the gene matches. The CDR3 is 15 residues long. Per germline, CDR1 ENHRY and CDR2 SYGVKD.

The rearrangement links TRBV28 to TRBJ1-6; 7 bases map to TRBD1. From germline, CDR1 is MDHEN and CDR2 SYDVKM. The trim removed 9 bases at V and 7 bases at J, leaving 6 bases unmatched. The CDR3 has 13 amino acids. CDR3 bases: TGTGCCAGTAACCGGGACAGCAATTCACCCCTCCACTTT. As protein: CASNRDSNSPLHF.

This clone was found a few times. The chain links TRBV7-9 to TRBJ2-6; a possible D gene is TRBD2 (6 bases). Germline V gene sequence: CDR1 SEHNR, CDR2 FQNEAQ (reference sequence). V was clipped by 6 bases and J by 0 bases, with 6 bases between them. The CDR3 loop spans 14 amino acids. CDR3 sequence reads: CASRRGSGANVLTF. As DNA, the CDR3 is TGTGCCAGCAGGCGGGGCTCTGGGGCCAACGTCCTGACTTTC.

The chain carries TRBV5-4 and TRBJ1-6; 7 positions match TRBD1. With V trimmed by 4 bases and J by 7 bases, 8 bases remained unmatched. CDR1 is SGHNT and CDR2 is YYREEE in the germline V gene (reference sequence). This CDR3 contains 15 residues. The CDR3 sequence: CASSPRTGDNSPLHF. CDR3 DNA: TGTGCCAGCAGCCCGCGGACAGGCGACAATTCACCCCTCCACTTT.

This rearrangement joins TRBV2 to TRBJ2-5; D is unclear. Trimming pared 6 bases from V and 2 bases from J, leaving 4 bases between. The germline V gene has CDR1 SNHLY and CDR2 FYNNEI. The CDR3 is 11 residues long. In DNA, the CDR3 is TGTGCCAGCAGGGGGCAAGAGACCCAGTACTTC. Amino acid sequence: CASRGQETQYF.

In its sample, this clone was seen a few times. J is TRBJ2-2 and V is TRBV25-1; maybe TRBD1 (5 bases). CDR3 length: 15 residues. V lost 4 bases, J lost 2 bases, and 11 bases lay in between. Germline CDR1 reads MGHDK; CDR2 reads SYGVNS. The chain's CDR3 is CASSGTPINTGELFF. The CDR3 DNA reads TGTGCCAGCAGTGGGACACCCATTAACACCGGGGAGCTGTTTTTT.

V is TRBV10-3 and J is TRBJ2-3; TRBD2 aligns across 12 bases. V lost 6 bases and J lost 3; bases outside the gene matches: 1. The CDR3 covers 14 residues. Germline loops: CDR1 ENHRY, CDR2 SYGVKD. CDR3 sequence reads: CAIRTSGGTDTQYF. CDR3 bases: TGTGCCATCAGGACTAGCGGGGGAACAGATACGCAGTATTTT.

The rearrangement joins TRBV28 to TRBJ2-2, with D perhaps TRBD1 (6 bases). Germline V lookup: CDR1 MDHEN, CDR2 SYDVKM. This CDR3 spans 15 amino acids. V was pared by 5 bases and J by 4 bases, with 14 bases between. The CDR3 sequence: CASSTPGESTGELFF. In nucleotides, the CDR3 is TGTGCCAGCAGTACCCCAGGGGAGAGCACCGGGGAGCTGTTTTTT.

This clone came up once. This rearrangement joins TRBV27 to TRBJ2-7, with D unclear. Looked up from germline, CDR1 is MNHEY and CDR2 is SMNVEV (reference sequence). Trimming pared 1 base from V and 2 bases from J, leaving 9 bases between. CDR3 length: 14 amino acids. The CDR3 DNA follows: TGTGCCAGCAGTTTATTGGATCCCCCCTACGAGCAGTACTTC. Protein: CASSLLDPPYEQYF.

The chain carries TRBV6-5 and TRBJ1-3; D gene uncertain. Germline values: CDR1 MNHEY, CDR2 SVGAGI. The CDR3 has 12 residues. Trimming took 6 bases from V and 4 from J, leaving 7 bases between them. The chain's CDR3 is CASSPRGNTIYF. The CDR3 DNA reads TGTGCCAGCAGCCCCCGGGGAAACACCATATATTTT.

The J gene is TRBJ2-2, the V gene TRBV19; D is possibly TRBD2 (5 bases). This CDR3 contains 17 residues. Per germline, CDR1 LNHDA and CDR2 SQIVND (reference sequence). Trimming stripped 1 base from V and 3 bases from J, with 15 bases between. The chain's CDR3 is CASSIVGYAGHTGELFF. In DNA form, the CDR3 reads TGTGCCAGTAGTATAGTGGGTTATGCGGGCCACACCGGGGAGCTGTTTTTT.

This chain links TRBV11-2 with TRBJ2-2, with TRBD2 as a possible D gene (5 bases). Germline V gene lookup returns CDR1 SGHAT and CDR2 FQNNGV. The CDR3 has 17 residues. The V end lost 2 bases, the J end lost 1 base, and 14 bases lay between the germline ends. CDR3 sequence: CASSLRYQAGNTGELFF. The CDR3, as DNA: TGTGCCAGCAGCTTACGGTATCAGGCGGGGAACACCGGGGAGCTGTTTTTT.

The chain recombines TRBV7-9 with TRBJ1-4; a weak D match, TRBD1 (6 bases). Trimming pared 6 bases from V and 6 bases from J, leaving 17 bases between. The CDR3 has 15 amino acids. Germline CDR1 reads SEHNR; CDR2 reads FQNEAQ (reference sequence). The CDR3 reads CASRPGARVDEKLFF. The CDR3 DNA sequence: TGTGCCAGCAGACCGGGGGCGCGGGTCGATGAAAAACTGTTTTTT.

The sample holds a few counts of this clone. V is TRBV6-6 and J is TRBJ2-1, with TRBD2 matching over 10 bases. With 6 bases clipped from V and 7 bases from J, the junction kept 9 bases outside the gene matches. CDR1 and CDR2 from the germline V gene are MNHNY and SVGAGI (reference sequence). This CDR3 comprises 15 residues. DNA of the CDR3: TGTGCCAGCAGGACGAGCGGGGGGGCCTGGAATGAGCAGTTCTTC. It codes for CASRTSGGAWNEQFF.

Of note for this clone: The sample contains more than one DNA sequence encoding this CDR3. This chain joins TRBV5-1 and TRBJ1-1; D is unresolved. Trimming shortened V by 0 bases and J by 1 base, and 4 bases separated the two germline ends. The CDR3 covers 13 residues. Germline V lookup: CDR1 SGHRS, CDR2 YFSETQ. The CDR3 nucleotides read TGCGCCAGCAGCTTGGGCCCGAACACTGAAGCTTTCTTT. Amino acid sequence: CASSLGPNTEAFF.

This chain links TRBV27 with TRBJ2-7; tentatively, D is TRBD1 (6 bases). CDR3 size: 11 residues. Germline CDR1 is MNHEY and CDR2 is SMNVEV (reference sequence). V was trimmed by 8 bases and J by 12 bases, leaving 17 bases between them. The CDR3 region has the DNA TGTGCCAGCCGGGACATGGATGTGCTGTACGTC. Its translation: CASRDMDVLYV.

This chain links TRBV29-1 with TRBJ2-2; TRBD1 might be the D (6 bases). This CDR3 spans 14 amino acids. Deletions cut 4 bases from V and 4 bases from J, with 13 bases between. CDR1 is SQVTM and CDR2 is ANQGSEA in the germline V gene. The CDR3 nucleotides are TGCAGCGTTGCAGGGACATACGTCACCGGGGAGCTGTTTTTT. Protein: CSVAGTYVTGELFF.

The chain carries TRBV6-4 and TRBJ2-3; 9 bases align to TRBD2. CDR3 length: 17 amino acids. V lost 5 bases to trimming and J lost 2 bases; unmatched junction nucleotides: 11. Germline CDR1 is MRHNA and CDR2 is SNTAGT. In nucleotides, the CDR3 is TGTGCCAGCAGTATACATAGCGGGGGCCATTCCACAGATACGCAGTATTTT. Translated: CASSIHSGGHSTDTQYF.

V gene TRBV15 combines with J gene TRBJ2-1; the D gene is possibly TRBD1 (6 bases). The CDR3 contains 15 residues. The germline V gene encodes CDR1 LNHNV and CDR2 YYDKDF (reference sequence). V lost 3 bases and J 4 bases, leaving 13 bases between the germline ends. CDR3 in amino acids: CATSSRTEMYNEQFF. In DNA, the CDR3 is TGTGCCACCAGCAGCAGGACAGAGATGTACAATGAGCAGTTCTTC.

The chain links TRBV10-3 to TRBJ2-4, with 7 bases aligning to TRBD1. V gave up 3 bases and J gave up 9 bases; unmatched junction bases: 5. Germline V gene sequence: CDR1 ENHRY, CDR2 SYGVKD. The CDR3 runs to 13 residues. The CDR3 DNA is TGTGCCATCAGTGAAGACAGGGAAGGCATTCAGTACTTC. It codes for CAISEDREGIQYF.

The chain joins TRBV5-1 to TRBJ1-4; D may be TRBD1 (5 bases). Germline-derived CDR1 and CDR2 are SGHRS and YFSETQ. The CDR3 runs 13 residues. V shed 4 bases and J shed 6 bases, with 10 bases lying between them. The CDR3 protein is CASSGGGDEKLFF. CDR3 in DNA: TGCGCCAGCAGCGGGGGAGGGGATGAAAAACTGTTTTTT.

The CDR3 protein is CASRGVNTEAFF. CDR3 bases: TGTGCCAGTAGGGGTGTGAACACTGAAGCTTTCTTT. V and J are TRBV19 and TRBJ1-1; D uncertain. Trimming pared 6 bases from V and 0 bases from J, leaving 5 bases between. Looked up from germline, CDR1 is LNHDA and CDR2 is SQIVND (reference sequence). The CDR3 loop spans 12 amino acids.

The V gene is TRBV7-3, the J gene TRBJ2-6; D is unresolved. Trimming took off 8 bases at V and 6 bases at J, with 11 bases between the two ends. Germline V gene lookup returns CDR1 SGHTA and CDR2 FQGTGA. The CDR3 is made up of 13 amino acids. The CDR3 nucleotides are TGTGCCAGCTCGGGCGCCGAGGCCAACGTCCTGACTTTC. Translating gives CASSGAEANVLTF.

The chain uses TRBV19 and TRBJ1-6; D gene uncertain. Per the germline V gene, CDR1 is LNHDA and CDR2 is SQIVND (reference sequence). V lost 2 bases and J lost 5, with 10 bases in between. This CDR3 has 15 residues. The CDR3 DNA reads TGTGCCAGTAGTATAATGACGGGAAATAATTCACCCCTCCACTTT. Protein product: CASSIMTGNNSPLHF.

V is TRBV4-2 and J is TRBJ2-4, with D maybe TRBD2 (6 bases). This CDR3 has 15 residues. Per the germline V gene, CDR1 is LGHNA and CDR2 is YNFKEQ. V was clipped by 4 bases and J by 1 base, with 11 bases between them. The CDR3 sequence is CASSRGGEAKNIQYF. The CDR3 nucleotides are TGTGCCAGCAGCCGGGGAGGAGAGGCCAAAAACATTCAGTACTTC.

V gene TRBV28 combines with J gene TRBJ1-2; 9 nucleotides match TRBD1. The CDR3 length is 15 residues. From germline, CDR1 is MDHEN and CDR2 SYDVKM. Losses at the gene ends were 6 bases for V and 8 bases for J; bases not matched to a gene: 13. The chain's CDR3 is CASSPPGQGYRGYTF. The DNA of the CDR3 is TGTGCCAGCAGCCCCCCGGGACAGGGTTATAGAGGCTACACCTTC.

V is TRBV4-3 and J is TRBJ1-2, with TRBD1 matching over 10 bases. V was clipped by 4 bases and J by 5 bases; unmatched bases: 4. The CDR3 is 14 amino acids. Germline assignment: CDR1 LGHNA and CDR2 YSLEER. This CDR3 is CASSRDRGLYGYTF. The CDR3 coding sequence is TGCGCCAGCAGCCGGGACAGGGGACTATATGGCTACACCTTC.